These T cell receptor beta chains were read from a single sample in a study of T cell repertoires in cytomegalovirus infection. TCRdb used MiXCR to reprocess the reads, holding one entry per CDR3 protein. The sample records over 100,000 distinct CDR3 sequences, 16% being singletons. The sequenced sample consisted of PBMCs. The receptor source for this set is a human donor in good health (CMV status not recorded). Some clones in this sample may be carry-over from other donors' samples. Each CDR3 is given with its conserved first and last residue. D genes are given only for firm matches.

v_gene,d_gene,len,j_gene,CDR3aa
TRBV18,TRBD2,16,TRBJ2-5,CASSPEYSGGQETQYF
TRBV2,-,11,TRBJ2-1,CASGVNNEQFF
TRBV7-9,TRBD2,15,TRBJ2-5,CASSLLAGAQETQYF
TRBV30,-,12,TRBJ2-7,CAWSGGYYEQYF
TRBV5-1,TRBD1,14,TRBJ1-1,CASSGGQGGTEAFF
TRBV29-1,TRBD1,14,TRBJ2-7,CSVGTNRGSYEQYF
TRBV7-9,TRBD1,14,TRBJ2-3,CASSFGTGTDTQYF
TRBV7-8,-,15,TRBJ1-1,CASSLERVPGTEAFF
TRBV9,TRBD1,16,TRBJ2-2,CASSVDRDSLTGELFF
TRBV30,-,12,TRBJ1-1,CAWSEYNTEAFF
TRBV30,-,14,TRBJ1-1,CAWSVDGFNTEAFF
TRBV7-2,-,13,TRBJ1-2,CASSLLSGVGYTF
TRBV7-3,TRBD1,15,TRBJ2-7,CASSPGGTGSYEQYF
TRBV29-1,-,13,TRBJ1-2,CSVDPRAPGGYTF
TRBV6-2/TRBV6-3,TRBD1,16,TRBJ2-1,CASRGQGLNSYNEQFF
TRBV10-3,-,13,TRBJ1-5,CAIKGGSNQPQHF
TRBV7-2,-,15,TRBJ2-7,CASSLVDGGSYEQYF
TRBV14,-,15,TRBJ2-1,CASSRPTASYNEQFF
TRBV7-9,TRBD1,16,TRBJ2-1,CASSPLGQGIYNEQFF
TRBV19,TRBD2,15,TRBJ2-1,CASSSGASGVLAQFF
TRBV7-2,TRBD2,16,TRBJ2-3,CASSLMAGGQEDTQYF
TRBV20-1,-,13,TRBJ2-7,CSAREEGPYEQYF
TRBV14,-,15,TRBJ2-5,CASSSRRRLQETQYF
TRBV6-2/TRBV6-3,-,13,TRBJ2-7,CASSRSLSYEQYF
TRBV4-1,-,16,TRBJ1-6,CASSQPSRGRNSPLHF
TRBV28,TRBD1,16,TRBJ1-1,CASSSTGDLMNTEAFF
TRBV5-1,TRBD2,14,TRBJ2-2,CASSPRLASGELFF
TRBV30,-,15,TRBJ1-6,CAWSVGLNYNSPLHF
TRBV19,TRBD2,16,TRBJ2-1,CASSIVRTSGGDEQFF
TRBV25-1,-,14,TRBJ1-5,CASSEYEGDQPQHF
TRBV19,TRBD1,14,TRBJ1-5,CASRLTGVGQPQHF
TRBV7-2,TRBD1,16,TRBJ2-7,CASSKPPGQVDYEQYF
TRBV6-1,-,19,TRBJ2-3,CASSEHGGRGRVGTDTQYF
TRBV3-1,-,14,TRBJ2-5,CASSQDHGQETQYF
TRBV7-3,-,12,TRBJ2-2,CASSFRGDKLFF
TRBV13,TRBD2,15,TRBJ2-1,CASSFLSRRGDEQFF
TRBV3-1,-,13,TRBJ1-5,CASSQGGVQPQHF
TRBV19,-,15,TRBJ2-1,CASSIIGEEVGVQFF
TRBV2,TRBD2,14,TRBJ2-1,CASNSGGPRSEQFF
TRBV6-2/TRBV6-3,TRBD2,14,TRBJ2-7,CASSTTSGTYEQYF
TRBV15,-,13,TRBJ1-2,CATSRSFGEGYTF
TRBV11-2,TRBD1,13,TRBJ2-5,CASSSQQGVNQYF
TRBV20-1,-,14,TRBJ2-1,CSARDQDSYNEQFF
TRBV20-1,TRBD1,14,TRBJ1-3,CSADPGQGGNTIYF
TRBV6-6,TRBD2,15,TRBJ2-7,CASRRGLAVDYEQYF
TRBV7-2,-,13,TRBJ1-1,CASSLDRQVLAFF
TRBV7-2,-,12,TRBJ1-1,CASSHGGGKAFF
TRBV7-8,TRBD2,14,TRBJ2-3,CASKQRGGADTQYF
TRBV28,-,15,TRBJ1-3,CASSLRPSSGNTIYF
TRBV7-2,TRBD2,15,TRBJ2-1,CASSPSGGGLNEQFF
TRBV28,-,14,TRBJ1-5,CASSIGFGNQPQHF
TRBV5-4,-,14,TRBJ1-1,CASSLEEGRAEAFF
TRBV4-1,TRBD1,15,TRBJ1-2,CASSQEQGIGYGYTF
TRBV5-1,TRBD2,12,TRBJ2-7,CASSLGGGEQYF
TRBV12-3/TRBV12-4,-,13,TRBJ1-5,CASRAGSNQPQHF